This entry concerns a single TCR beta chain. Its antigen is not known. This sample is part of a study of cytomegalovirus exposure and HLA in healthy donors. PCR was performed using 60 Vbeta and 13 Jbeta primers. The table came from immunoSEQ multiplex PCR; TCRdb's copy has only in-frame clones and leaves some out. The table includes almost 200,000 clones, approximately 85% detected once. Points from the study as a whole: The study designated roughly 150 TCR beta chains cytomegalovirus-associated.

This CDR3 has 16 amino acids. Looked up from germline, CDR1 is SNHLY and CDR2 is FYNNEI. With 0 bases removed from V and 0 bases from J, the gap between germline ends came to 9 bases. This chain uses TRBV2 with TRBJ1-5; D remains unclear. The sequenced sample consisted of PBMCs. The sequence was obtained from a woman in her fifties or sixties in good health and CMV-seronegative. The CDR3 bases are TGTGCCAGCAGTGAAGCGCTGGGCTATAGCAATCAGCCCCAGCATTTT. It is translated as CASSEALGYSNQPQHF.